The 31 T cell receptor beta chains presented below share a single source sample, sequenced in a study of human T cells and chemical hapten exposure. Noted time point: patch test 1, 2 weeks after DPC sensitization. As to treatment: therapeutic diphenylcyclopropenone sensitization with weekly scalp DPC. MiXCR, run by TCRdb on the RACE reads, gives a single entry per CDR3 protein. This sample yields 300,000 to 350,000 distinct CDR3 sequences, of which approximately 6.3% are seen a single time; 8.4% belongs to the top ten. Sequencing was performed on whole blood, taken in connection with sensitization to the hapten diphenylcyclopropenone (DPC). These receptors came from a woman aged 18-29 years with alopecia areata. Some clones in this sample may be carry-over from other donors' samples.

CDR3 amino acids: CASSLTGLHEQYF. In nucleotides, the CDR3 is TGTGCCAGCAGCCTAACAGGGCTTCACGAGCAGTACTTC. V and J are TRBV6-2 or TRBV6-3 and TRBJ2-7; TRBD1 might be the D (6 bases). This CDR3 region has 13 residues. Germline loops: CDR1 MNHEY, CDR2 SVGEGT. The ends were cut back, 6 bases at V and 5 bases at J, with 14 bases in the middle.

Only a few counts were recorded for this clonotype. The gene calls are TRBV5-1 and TRBJ2-1; 7 nucleotides line up with TRBD1. The CDR3 is made up of 16 amino acids. V dropped 6 bases and J dropped 4; count of bases not matched to a gene: 13. Germline assignment: CDR1 SGHRS and CDR2 YFSETQ. The CDR3 DNA sequence: TGCGCCAGCACCCTGACTCCGGGACAGTTTTACAATGAGCAGTTCTTC. This gives the protein CASTLTPGQFYNEQFF.

There are a few counts of this clonotype. CDR3 DNA sequence: TGTGCCAGCAGCTTACTAGCGTCGGATGAGCAGTTCTTC. Translated: CASSLLASDEQFF. The V call is TRBV7-3, the J call TRBJ2-1; TRBD2 is a possible D gene (6 bases). Between the trimmed V and J ends, which lost 2 bases and 8 bases, there was a span of 10 bases. This CDR3 spans 13 amino acids. Germline loops: CDR1 SGHTA, CDR2 FQGTGA. Full variable domain (missing parts from reference TRBV7-3 and TRBJ2-1): GAGVSQTPSNKVTEKGKYVELRCDPISGHTALYWYRQSLGQGPEFLIYFQGTGAADDSGLPNDRFFAVRPEGSVSTLKIQRTERGDSAVYLCASSLLASDEQFFGPGTRLTVL.

A few counts support this clonotype. V usage is TRBV27 and J usage is TRBJ2-7, with 7 bases aligning to TRBD2. J lost 0 bases, V lost 5 bases, and 10 bases had no gene match. There are 16 residues in the CDR3. CDR1 is MNHEY and CDR2 is SMNVEV in the germline V gene (reference sequence). CDR3 in amino acids: CASSPGSSGSSYEQYF. CDR3 in DNA: TGTGCCAGCAGTCCCGGCTCTAGCGGTAGCTCCTACGAGCAGTACTTC.

The J gene is TRBJ2-7, the V gene TRBV28, with D possibly being TRBD1 or TRBD2 (6 bases each). The V end lost 3 bases, the J end lost 7 bases, and 19 bases lay between the germline ends. CDR3 size: 15 residues. Germline V gene data show CDR1 as MDHEN and CDR2 as SYDVKM. The chain's CDR3 is CASSLVLGGSWEQYF. The CDR3 DNA sequence: TGTGCCAGCAGTTTGGTTTTAGGGGGGAGTTGGGAGCAGTACTTC.

The genes are TRBV6-2 or TRBV6-3 and TRBJ1-5; no reliable D call. The CDR3 totals 18 residues. Trimming cost V 6 bases and J 2 bases, with 23 bases left between them. Germline-derived CDR1 and CDR2 are MNHEY and SVGEGT. CDR3 in amino acids: CASSRLPKTPLRNQPQHF. In DNA, the CDR3 is TGTGCCAGCAGCCGACTACCTAAGACACCTCTCCGCAATCAGCCCCAGCATTTT.

In this sample, this clonotype turned up many times. The chain uses TRBV20-1 and TRBJ1-5; D gene ambiguous. V lost 6 bases, J lost 3 bases, and 9 bases lay in between. CDR3 size: 12 residues. Germline-derived CDR1 and CDR2 are DFQATT and SNEGSKA (reference sequence). CDR3 sequence: CSARRYNQPQHF. CDR3 sequence (DNA): TGCAGTGCCCGAAGGTACAATCAGCCCCAGCATTTT.

This clonotype was observed a handful of times. Germline is not matched at one junction end, which may reflect a read error. J is TRBJ2-5 and V is TRBV29-1; either TRBD1 or TRBD2 may supply D (5 bases each). The CDR3 length is 13 residues. CDR1 is SQVTM and CDR2 is ANQGSEA in the germline V gene. CDR3 nucleotide sequence: TGCAGCGTTGAGATAGAGAGGGGTGTTTCTAGAGGCTTC. This translates into CSVEIERGVSRGF.

This clonotype was detected only a few times. The rearrangement joins TRBV2 to TRBJ2-2; the match to TRBD2 covers 8 bases. Germline values: CDR1 SNHLY, CDR2 FYNNEI. After removal of 8 bases from V and 0 bases from J, the junction contained 2 bases not matched to a gene. This CDR3 region has 14 residues. The CDR3 DNA sequence: TGTGCCAGCCGCGGGGGGCCGAACACCGGGGAGCTGTTTTTT. This translates into CASRGGPNTGELFF.

This clonotype was seen at least ten times. V gene TRBV3-1 combines with J gene TRBJ1-5; no firm D call. The V end was cut by 0 bases, the J end by 6 bases, with 6 bases between. Germline loops: CDR1 LGHDT, CDR2 YNNKEL (reference sequence). CDR3 length: 13 amino acids. The CDR3: CASSQDSFQPQHF. The DNA for the CDR3 is TGTGCCAGCAGCCAAGACAGTTTTCAGCCCCAGCATTTT.

This clonotype was seen repeatedly, ten times or more. This chain joins TRBV29-1 and TRBJ1-2; perhaps TRBD1 as D (5 bases). Trimming removed 4 bases from V and 8 bases from J, with 11 bases in between. CDR1 SQVTM and CDR2 ANQGSEA come from the germline V gene. The CDR3 totals 11 residues. Here the CDR3 DNA reads TGCAGCGTTGGAGAAGGGGTCGGCTACACCTTC. Protein sequence: CSVGEGVGYTF.

The rearrangement joins TRBV5-1 to TRBJ1-1; 8 bases align to TRBD1. Germline assignment: CDR1 SGHRS and CDR2 YFSETQ. The CDR3 totals 16 residues. The V gene end was trimmed by 3 bases and the J gene end by 4 bases; junction bases not matched to a gene: 11. CDR3 nucleotide sequence: TGCGCCAGCAGCTCCACTGGACAGGGATGGAGCACTGAAGCTTTCTTT. Its protein is CASSSTGQGWSTEAFF.

In this sample, this clonotype turned up a few times. V gene TRBV4-2 combines with J gene TRBJ1-5; no firm D call. Trimming left V 0 bases short and J 4 bases short, with 4 bases between. The CDR3 is made up of 13 amino acids. CDR1 and CDR2 from the germline V gene are LGHNA and YNFKEQ. CDR3 amino acids: CASSQERNQPQHF. The CDR3 DNA reads TGTGCCAGCAGCCAAGAAAGGAATCAGCCCCAGCATTTT.

This clonotype was counted between two and nine times. This chain links TRBV3-1 with TRBJ2-2; D might be TRBD2 (6 bases). The V end lost 4 bases, the J end lost 1 base, and 13 bases lay between the germline ends. The CDR3 is made up of 16 amino acids. Germline assignment: CDR1 LGHDT and CDR2 YNNKEL (reference sequence). The CDR3 region is CASSPRTMGNTGELFF. Written as DNA, the CDR3 is TGTGCCAGCAGCCCACGGACTATGGGGAACACCGGGGAGCTGTTTTTT.

The rearrangement uses TRBV11-1 and TRBJ2-4; 10 nucleotides match TRBD1. CDR1 SGHAT and CDR2 FQDESV come from the germline V gene (reference sequence). This CDR3 is built from 14 residues. V dropped 7 bases and J dropped 6; count of bases not matched to a gene: 6. The CDR3 region is CASNNRDRGNIQYF. The CDR3 nucleotides are TGTGCCAGCAACAACCGGGACAGGGGAAACATTCAGTACTTC.

In its sample, this clonotype was seen many times. The chain has TRBV28 and TRBJ1-1; no definite D call. CDR1 and CDR2 from the germline V gene are MDHEN and SYDVKM. The germline V and J ends were trimmed by 5 bases and 1 base, with 8 bases remaining between them. The CDR3 length is 13 residues. CDR3 sequence reads: CASSLTANTEAFF. The CDR3 nucleotides are TGTGCCAGCAGTCTCACAGCGAACACTGAAGCTTTCTTT. The complete variable domain, with remaining parts taken from reference TRBV28 and TRBJ1-1, reads DVKVTQSSRYLVKRTGEKVFLECVQDMDHENMFWYRQDPGLGLRLIYFSYDVKMKEKGDIPEGYSVSREKKERFSLILESASTNQTSMYLCASSLTANTEAFFGQGTRLTVV.

This clonotype was observed at least ten times. The chain recombines TRBV2 with TRBJ2-7; D is possibly TRBD1 (5 bases). The CDR3 has 14 residues. Germline V lookup: CDR1 SNHLY, CDR2 FYNNEI. V was cut by 7 bases and J by 1 base, with 14 bases left in between. In nucleotides, the CDR3 is TGTGCCAGCACCTGGACATATAGGTCCTACGAGCAGTACTTC. Its protein is CASTWTYRSYEQYF.

On this clonotype: Since a much larger clone is just one base distant, this may be a read error. This chain links TRBV7-9 with TRBJ1-3; the D gene is possibly TRBD1 (5 bases). Looked up from germline, CDR1 is SEHNR and CDR2 is FQNEAQ (reference sequence). This CDR3 is 15 amino acids long. The CDR3 reads CTSSFQGVSGNTIYF. DNA for the CDR3: TGTACCAGCAGCTTCCAGGGCGTCTCTGGAAACACCATATATTTT.

This clonotype has just a few counts. The chain joins TRBV10-3 to TRBJ2-1; perhaps TRBD2 as D (5 bases). The V gene's germline CDR1 is ENHRY and CDR2 SYGVKD. The V end was cut by 6 bases, the J end by 3 bases, with 9 bases between. The CDR3 runs 13 residues. This CDR3 is CAIRDFNYNEQFF. The CDR3 nucleotides read TGTGCCATCAGGGACTTTAACTACAATGAGCAGTTCTTC.

The chain has TRBV7-2 and TRBJ2-1, with 8 bases matching TRBD1. Unmatched junction bases numbered 9, after V lost 4 bases and J lost 4 bases. CDR3 length: 16 residues. Germline assignment: CDR1 SGHTA and CDR2 FQGNSA. CDR3: CASSSPRDRQYNEQFF. DNA for the CDR3: TGTGCCAGCAGCTCCCCAAGGGACAGGCAATACAATGAGCAGTTCTTC.

This clonotype turned up a few times. This chain joins TRBV7-2 and TRBJ2-1, with a possible D match to TRBD2 (5 bases). V lost 1 base and J lost 0, with 10 bases in between. The CDR3 has 16 amino acids. Germline V gene data show CDR1 as SGHTA and CDR2 as FQGNSA. The DNA of the CDR3 is TGTGCCAGCAGCTTAGACCGGGGTAGCTCCTACAATGAGCAGTTCTTC. Translating gives CASSLDRGSSYNEQFF.

The chain carries TRBV6-5 and TRBJ2-2; 10 bases are shared with TRBD2. The germline V gene has CDR1 MNHEY and CDR2 SVGAGI. CDR3 length: 15 residues. After removal of 6 bases from V and 4 bases from J, the junction contained 5 bases not matched to a gene. This CDR3 reads CASSSGGGSTGELFF. CDR3 DNA sequence: TGTGCCAGCAGCAGCGGGGGGGGAAGCACCGGGGAGCTGTTTTTT.

This clonotype was picked up many times. The CDR3 coding sequence is TGTGCCAGCAGCCGACAGGGTGGAAAACTGTTTTTT. Translating gives CASSRQGGKLFF. V gene TRBV11-2 combines with J gene TRBJ1-4; 7 positions match TRBD1. CDR1 is SGHAT and CDR2 is FQNNGV in the germline V gene. CDR3 length equals 12 residues. Unmatched junction bases numbered 4, after V lost 5 bases and J lost 10 bases.

This clonotype has more than one count but fewer than ten. V gene TRBV18 combines with J gene TRBJ1-2; TRBD1 matches 9 bases. There are 14 residues in the CDR3. Germline lookup yields CDR1 KGHSH and CDR2 LQKENI. Trimming cost V 6 bases and J 7 bases; bases outside gene matches: 9. This CDR3 reads CASSPDRGVFGYTF. The CDR3 region has the DNA TGTGCCAGCTCCCCGGACAGGGGTGTTTTTGGCTACACCTTC.

V usage is TRBV2 and J usage is TRBJ1-1; D is undetermined. Per the germline V gene, CDR1 is SNHLY and CDR2 is FYNNEI. V shed 11 bases and J shed 4 bases, with 17 bases lying between them. The CDR3 extends over 13 amino acids. The CDR3 DNA is TGTGCCTCCCGACATACTGGGAGCACTGAAGCTTTCTTT. Residues: CASRHTGSTEAFF.

Ten or more counts support this clonotype. DNA for the CDR3: TGTGCCAGCAGTTTAGGGCAATTGGGGGGCTACACCTTC. Protein product: CASSLGQLGGYTF. The genes are TRBV12-3 or TRBV12-4 and TRBJ1-2; no clear D. Trimming left V 1 base short and J 8 bases short, with 11 bases between. The CDR3 is made up of 13 amino acids.

In this sample, this clonotype turned up many times. CDR3 loop: CASSLAHGPSGANVLTF. The CDR3 nucleotides are TGCGCCAGCAGCTTGGCTCACGGGCCATCAGGGGCCAACGTCCTGACTTTC. The chain uses TRBV5-1 and TRBJ2-6; D gene ambiguous. CDR1 SGHRS and CDR2 YFSETQ come from the germline V gene. Trimming left V 0 bases short and J 4 bases short, with 14 bases between. This CDR3 has 17 residues.

Many counts were recorded for this clonotype. V usage is TRBV29-1 and J usage is TRBJ2-4, with 8 bases aligning to TRBD2. V dropped 1 base and J dropped 13; count of bases not matched to a gene: 9. CDR1 is SQVTM, CDR2 ANQGSEA, per germline. The CDR3 is 13 amino acids. CDR3 region: CSVEGIAGSIQYF. The CDR3 DNA reads as TGCAGCGTTGAAGGTATAGCGGGGTCAATACAGTACTTC.

There are a few counts of this clonotype. The chain is built from TRBV3-1 and TRBJ2-5; the D is unclear. The CDR3 consists of 13 residues. CDR1 is LGHDT, CDR2 YNNKEL, per germline (reference sequence). V lost 6 bases, J lost 5 bases, and 13 bases lay in between. In nucleotides, the CDR3 is TGTGCCAGCAGGGGCAGGCCGAGGGAGACCCAGTACTTC. Encoded protein: CASRGRPRETQYF.

In this sample, this clonotype turned up a few times. The rearrangement uses TRBV4-2 and TRBJ2-3, with 14 bases lining up with TRBD2. CDR3 length equals 17 residues. V dropped 4 bases and J dropped 5; count of bases not matched to a gene: 8. CDR1 and CDR2 from the germline V gene are LGHNA and YNFKEQ. This CDR3 is CASSPPPGLAGEDTQYF. CDR3 DNA sequence: TGTGCCAGCAGCCCCCCCCCGGGACTAGCGGGGGAAGATACGCAGTATTTT.

This clonotype was found many times. J is TRBJ2-3 and V is TRBV4-1; no clear D. The CDR3 covers 13 residues. Trimming cost V 1 base and J 2 bases, with 4 bases left between them. From germline, CDR1 is MGHRA and CDR2 YSYEKL. CDR3 amino acids: CASSQGATDTQYF. The CDR3 bases are TGCGCCAGCAGCCAAGGTGCCACAGATACGCAGTATTTT.